This TCR beta chain was recorded in a study of blood T cells in healthy people across ages. Whole-study findings and limits: There was no known CMV status for donors, so expanded clonotype changes were possibly confounded.

For this clonotype: As yet, its antigen is unknown.

The CDR3 consists of 16 residues. Germline lookup yields CDR1 MGHRA and CDR2 YSYEKL. After removal of 1 base from V and 11 bases from J, the junction contained 10 bases not matched to a gene. Samples had at least 7 million PBMCs isolated from them. A second PCR of roughly 7 to 11 cycles used a sample-barcoded 5' primer and a J-beta primer mix. A template-switch adaptor with 12 random nucleotides tagged each cDNA molecule. Via MiXCR, TCRdb re-called the 5' RACE reads, giving one row per CDR3 protein. Of around 900,000 distinct CDR3 sequences listed, roughly 51% are singletons. Sequenced material: blood. This chain uses TRBV4-1 with TRBJ2-5; TRBD2 matches at 13 bases. This clonotype was sampled from a woman aged 60-75 years in good health. CDR3 DNA: TGCGCCAGCAGCCAAGTCGGGATCACTAGCGGGAGGGAGCAGTACTTC. This sequence encodes CASSQVGITSGREQYF.